This entry lists 10 T cell receptor beta chains sequenced from one sample in a study of T cell responses to AZD1222 COVID-19 vaccine. The table came from immunoSEQ multiplex PCR; TCRdb's copy has only in-frame clones and leaves some out. The sample contains around 81,000 clones, around four fifths of which appear only once. This material consisted of peripheral blood, taken on day 0 of AZD1222 vaccination. The receptors stem from an adult in good health.

The chain has TRBV4-3 and TRBJ2-1; no firm D call. Germline assignment: CDR1 LGHNA and CDR2 YSLEER. This CDR3 is built from 16 residues. V was pared by 0 bases and J by 3 bases, with 12 bases between. The CDR3 reads CASSQDPTSFYNEQFF. CDR3 nucleotide sequence: TGCGCCAGCAGCCAAGACCCCACGAGTTTCTACAATGAGCAGTTCTTC.

This chain joins TRBV6-1 and TRBJ2-3, with TRBD2 identical over 7 bases. In germline, CDR1 is MNHNS, CDR2 SASEGT. The V gene end was trimmed by 3 bases and the J gene end by 1 base; junction bases not matched to a gene: 7. This CDR3 comprises 16 residues. The CDR3 spells CASSEVVAGGTDTQYF. CDR3 in DNA: TGTGCCAGCAGTGAGGTGGTGGCGGGAGGCACAGATACGCAGTATTTT.

The chain combines TRBV7-9 with TRBJ2-3; 9 positions agree with TRBD2. The V gene's germline CDR1 is SEHNR and CDR2 FQNEAQ (reference sequence). V shed 7 bases and J 4 bases; nucleotides not matched to a gene: 3. The CDR3 loop spans 13 amino acids. CDR3 sequence: CASNQREADTQYF. CDR3 nucleotides: TGTGCCAGCAATCAGCGGGAGGCAGATACGCAGTATTTT.

The chain employs TRBV19 and TRBJ2-1; D might be TRBD2 (5 bases). This CDR3 contains 16 residues. V was shortened by 5 bases and J by 12 bases, with 26 bases between the two germline ends. Germline CDR1 LNHDA, CDR2 SQIVND (reference sequence). The CDR3 DNA is TGTGCCAGTAGTCCCCTGGACGACCTCCGCGGGTGGGGGCAGTTCTTC. It specifies CASSPLDDLRGWGQFF.

This clone occurred a few times. This chain connects TRBV21-1 to TRBJ2-5; TRBD1 is the table's D call and was not checked against the DNA. TRBV21-1 is a listed pseudogene. The CDR3 runs 12 residues. CDR3 residues: CASSKGAETQYF. The CDR3 bases are TGTGCCAGCAGCAAAGGGGCAGAGACCCAGTACTTC.

The genes are TRBV25-1 and TRBJ1-1; D not certain. Germline CDR1 MGHDK, CDR2 SYGVNS. The CDR3 sequence is 13 residues long. The ends were cut back, 4 bases at V and 4 bases at J, with 10 bases in the middle. The CDR3 loop is CASSVKLSTEAFF. DNA of the CDR3: TGTGCCAGCAGTGTTAAGCTCTCCACTGAAGCTTTCTTT.

CDR3 amino acids: CASSQDRRGPPYEQYF. CDR3 DNA sequence: TGCGCCAGCAGCCAAGATCGGAGGGGGCCCCCCTACGAGCAGTACTTC. V gene TRBV4-1 combines with J gene TRBJ2-7, with D perhaps TRBD1 (7 bases). Trimming stripped 0 bases from V and 2 bases from J, with 14 bases between. The CDR3 contains 16 residues. CDR1 is MGHRA and CDR2 is YSYEKL in the germline V gene.

The chain joins TRBV6-5 to TRBJ1-1, with D perhaps TRBD1 (5 bases). Germline values: CDR1 MNHEY, CDR2 SVGAGI. This CDR3 spans 14 amino acids. V gave up 3 bases and J gave up 2 bases, with 10 bases separating them. The CDR3 region has the DNA TGTGCCAGCAGTTATAGGGGAGGCAACACTGAAGCTTTCTTT. Translating it yields CASSYRGGNTEAFF.

This clone was seen just once. The chain joins TRBV12-3 or TRBV12-4 to TRBJ1-2; D unclear. V shed 6 bases and J shed 9 bases, with 14 bases lying between them. The CDR3 consists of 12 residues. The chain's CDR3 is CASSISVGSYTF. CDR3 DNA: TGTGCCAGCAGCATCTCGGTCGGCAGCTACACCTTC.

The chain recombines TRBV4-1 with TRBJ1-1; no clear D. The CDR3 is made up of 13 amino acids. V was trimmed by 1 base and J by 4 bases, leaving 7 bases between them. CDR1 is MGHRA and CDR2 is YSYEKL in the germline V gene. CDR3 nucleotide sequence: TGCGCCAGCAGCCAAGTCGGAGTCACTGAAGCTTTCTTT. Protein sequence: CASSQVGVTEAFF.